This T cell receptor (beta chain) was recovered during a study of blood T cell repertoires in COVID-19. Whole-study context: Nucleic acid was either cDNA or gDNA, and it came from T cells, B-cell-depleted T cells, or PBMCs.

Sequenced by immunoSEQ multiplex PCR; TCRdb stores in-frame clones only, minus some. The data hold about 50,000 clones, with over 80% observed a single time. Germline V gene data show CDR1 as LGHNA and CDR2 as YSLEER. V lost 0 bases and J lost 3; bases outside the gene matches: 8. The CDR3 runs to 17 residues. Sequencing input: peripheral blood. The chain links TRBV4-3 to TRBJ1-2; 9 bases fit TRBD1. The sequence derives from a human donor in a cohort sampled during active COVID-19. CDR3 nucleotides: TGCGCCAGCAGCCAAGATGACAATAGACAGGGGGACTATGGCTACACCTTC. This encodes CASSQDDNRQGDYGYTF.